Below, 22 T cell receptor beta chains from the same sample are listed, as sequenced in a study of OX40 agonist ivuxolimab in advanced cancers. Profiling relied on immunoSEQ multiplex PCR, and the TCRdb table lists in-frame clones only, not all of them. Of about 89,000 clones detected, over 75% appear once; the ten largest clones hold around 0.3%. Sequencing used CD4+ or CD8+ T cells sorted from blood, obtained in a trial of the OX40 agonist ivuxolimab. The receptor source for this set is an adult with an advanced solid tumor such as melanoma, head and neck, liver or kidney cancer.

The rearrangement joins TRBV7-2 to TRBJ1-5, with D uncertain. The germline V and J ends were trimmed by 4 bases and 4 bases, with 14 bases remaining between them. CDR1 and CDR2 (germline): SGHTA, FQGNSA. There are 15 residues in the CDR3. The CDR3 loop reads CASSYTTLNNQPQHF. The DNA of the CDR3 is TGTGCCAGCAGCTACACTACGTTAAATAATCAGCCCCAGCATTTT.

The chain uses TRBV11-3 and TRBJ1-3, with 8 bases fitting TRBD1. Per the germline V gene, CDR1 is SGHNT and CDR2 is YENEEA. The CDR3 loop spans 15 amino acids. The V and J ends lost 4 bases and 1 base, in that order; junction bases with no gene match: 3. The DNA of the CDR3 is TGTGCCAGCAGCTCGACAGGGGCGTCTGGAAACACCATATATTTT. This sequence encodes CASSSTGASGNTIYF.

The chain uses TRBV7-8 and TRBJ1-6; D call uncertain. The V gene lost 4 bases and the J gene lost 9 bases, with 16 bases spanning the gap. CDR1 is SGHVS, CDR2 FQNEAQ, per germline. The CDR3 contains 15 residues. CDR3 coding DNA: TGTGCCAGCAGCTACGATTCGGACGGGTTTTCACCCCTCCACTTT. It specifies CASSYDSDGFSPLHF. Filled out from reference TRBV7-8 and TRBJ1-6, the complete variable domain reads GAGVSQSPRYKVAKRGQDVALRCDPISGHVSLFWYQQALGQGPEFLTYFQNEAQLDKSGLPSDRFFAERPEGSVSTLKIQRTQQEDSAVYLCASSYDSDGFSPLHFGNGTRLTVT.

Remarks on this clone: The junction departs from the called germline gene at one end, perhaps through a read error. The V call is TRBV10-3, the J call TRBJ1-1; a possible D gene is TRBD1 (6 bases). The CDR3 consists of 13 residues. In germline, CDR1 is ENHRY, CDR2 SYGVKD. DNA of the CDR3: TGTGCCATCACTGAGGACAGACGAACTGAAGCTTTCTTT. Amino acids: CAITEDRRTEAFF.

The V and J genes are TRBV5-1 and TRBJ2-2; 11 bases are shared with TRBD2. Trimming cost V 1 base and J 4 bases; bases outside gene matches: 6. This CDR3 is 17 amino acids long. Germline V gives CDR1 SGHRS, CDR2 YFSETQ. CDR3 protein: CASSLIAGGPVTGELFF. The CDR3 nucleotides are TGCGCCAGCAGCTTGATAGCGGGGGGGCCGGTCACCGGGGAGCTGTTTTTT.

V gene TRBV19 combines with J gene TRBJ2-1, with 8 bases identical to TRBD2. The CDR3 covers 17 residues. J lost 8 bases, V lost 3 bases, and 15 bases had no gene match. The germline V gene encodes CDR1 LNHDA and CDR2 SQIVND (reference sequence). The CDR3 sequence: CASSMGTAGGYRDEQFF. CDR3 coding DNA: TGTGCCAGTAGTATGGGGACTGCGGGGGGCTACCGCGATGAGCAGTTCTTC.

The chain has TRBV4-1 and TRBJ2-3; D gene unclear. Germline loops: CDR1 MGHRA, CDR2 YSYEKL. CDR3 size: 14 residues. V lost 3 bases and J lost 1, with 8 bases in between. The CDR3 DNA follows: TGCGCCAGCAGCCAGGGTCGAGGCACAGATACGCAGTATTTT. It translates to CASSQGRGTDTQYF.

The chain couples TRBV5-4 to TRBJ2-5, with D hard to call. CDR3 length: 14 amino acids. Trimming stripped 4 bases from V and 1 base from J, with 11 bases between. The germline CDR1 and CDR2 sequences are SGHNT and YYREEE (reference sequence). The CDR3 DNA sequence: TGTGCCAGCAGCGGGGTAGGGTCCCAAGAGACCCAGTACTTC. Translated, it gives CASSGVGSQETQYF.

This chain uses TRBV2 with TRBJ1-5; D ambiguous. Trimming removed 10 bases at V and 2 bases at J, with 15 bases between. The CDR3 contains 14 residues. Germline V gene data show CDR1 as SNHLY and CDR2 as FYNNEI. DNA for the CDR3: TGTGCCACTAGTGGAGGGTGGGGCAATCAGCCCCAGCATTTT. Protein sequence: CATSGGWGNQPQHF. The entire variable domain, with the rest obtained from reference TRBV2 and TRBJ1-5, is as follows: EPEVTQTPSHQVTQMGQEVILRCVPISNHLYFYWYRQILGQKVEFLVSFYNNEISEKSEIFDDQFSVERPDGSNFTLKIRSTKLEDSAMYFCATSGGWGNQPQHFGDGTRLSIL.

Only one count was recorded for this clone. This sequence joins TRBV11-3 and TRBJ2-3; D not resolved. The CDR3 is 12 amino acids. V was trimmed by 6 bases and J by 4 bases, leaving 8 bases between them. CDR1 and CDR2 (germline): SGHNT, YENEEA. CDR3 amino acids: CASSHEADTQYF. In DNA form, the CDR3 reads TGTGCCAGCAGTCACGAGGCAGATACGCAGTATTTT.

The rearrangement joins TRBV7-9 to TRBJ2-1, with a weak D call TRBD1 (5 bases). CDR1 and CDR2 (germline): SEHNR, FQNEAQ (reference sequence). V lost 5 bases and J lost 4, with 12 bases in between. The CDR3 consists of 14 residues. As DNA, the CDR3 is TGTGCCAGCAGCCGCAAGACAGAGTACAATGAGCAGTTCTTC. Protein product: CASSRKTEYNEQFF.

The chain recombines TRBV7-3 with TRBJ1-1; TRBD1 might be the D (5 bases). V dropped 5 bases and J dropped 0 bases, with 7 bases sitting between them. The CDR3 has 13 amino acids. Germline loops: CDR1 SGHTA, CDR2 FQGTGA. The CDR3 region is CASSQGVNTEAFF. CDR3 DNA: TGTGCCAGCAGCCAGGGCGTGAACACTGAAGCTTTCTTT.

The V gene is TRBV30, the J gene TRBJ1-2; D not resolved. Looked up from germline, CDR1 is GTSNPN and CDR2 is SVGIG (reference sequence). The ends were cut back, 5 bases at V and 0 bases at J, with 19 bases in the middle. There are 16 residues in the CDR3. In DNA form, the CDR3 reads TGTGCCTGGTCTTTCTCAACGCTCGGGGCTAACTATGGCTACACCTTC. Its translation: CAWSFSTLGANYGYTF.

The chain links TRBV5-1 to TRBJ2-2; possibly TRBD2 for D (7 bases). The length of the CDR3 is 17 residues. V lost 4 bases, J lost 4 bases, and 20 bases lay in between. CDR1 is SGHRS, CDR2 YFSETQ, per germline. CDR3 in amino acids: CASSTNPGGGGTGELFF. The CDR3 DNA reads TGCGCCAGCAGCACCAACCCTGGGGGGGGCGGCACCGGGGAGCTGTTTTTT.

The sample holds one count of this clone. J is TRBJ2-7 and V is TRBV11-2; 8 bases match TRBD2. With 3 bases clipped from V and 4 bases from J, the junction kept 14 bases outside the gene matches. Germline V CDR1 and CDR2: SGHAT, FQNNGV. The CDR3 totals 17 residues. The DNA of the CDR3 is TGTGCCAGCAGCTTTGGCGGGGCAGGGACTAGATCGTACGAGCAGTACTTC. Its protein product is CASSFGGAGTRSYEQYF.

The rearrangement links TRBV11-2 to TRBJ1-3; 7 positions match TRBD1. The V gene's germline CDR1 is SGHAT and CDR2 FQNNGV. The CDR3 has 12 amino acids. V dropped 11 bases and J dropped 4; count of bases not matched to a gene: 5. For the CDR3, the DNA is TGTGCCGGAGAGGACAGGGGAAACACCATATATTTT. Its protein is CAGEDRGNTIYF.

The chain uses TRBV7-2 and TRBJ1-6, with D possibly being TRBD1 (5 bases). The CDR3 extends over 14 amino acids. Looked up from germline, CDR1 is SGHTA and CDR2 is FQGNSA. V lost 3 bases to trimming and J lost 14 bases, with 17 bases between them. The CDR3 sequence: CASSLGRATRTLHF. The DNA for the CDR3 is TGTGCCAGCAGCTTGGGACGGGCCACGAGAACCCTCCACTTT.

V gene TRBV20-1 combines with J gene TRBJ2-5; D is unclear. The CDR3 sequence is 10 residues long. V lost 6 bases, J lost 6 bases, and 8 bases lay in between. Germline V gives CDR1 DFQATT, CDR2 SNEGSKA (reference sequence). The CDR3 protein is CSATEQTQYF. CDR3 nucleotide sequence: TGCAGTGCCACCGAGCAGACCCAGTACTTC.

This clone was counted once. The V call is TRBV7-9, the J call TRBJ2-1; 10 bases line up with TRBD1. The germline gives CDR1 SEHNR, CDR2 FQNEAQ (reference sequence). CDR3 length: 15 residues. The V and J ends lost 5 bases and 4 bases, in that order; junction bases with no gene match: 5. DNA for the CDR3: TGTGCCAGCAGCAAGACAGGGGGCCTATACAATGAGCAGTTCTTC. It yields the protein CASSKTGGLYNEQFF.

In DNA, the CDR3 is TGTGCCAGCAGATACAGGGGGAGCTCCTACGAGCAGTACTTC. Translation gives CASRYRGSSYEQYF. The chain couples TRBV6-6 to TRBJ2-7; TRBD1 aligns across 8 bases. Germline CDR1 MNHNY, CDR2 SVGAGI (reference sequence). After removal of 6 bases from V and 0 bases from J, the junction contained 4 bases not matched to a gene. CDR3 size: 14 residues.

The chain has TRBV27 and TRBJ2-7, with 10 bases identical to TRBD1. This CDR3 is 14 amino acids long. CDR1 is MNHEY and CDR2 is SMNVEV in the germline V gene (reference sequence). Trimming at V came to 4 bases and at J to 5 bases, leaving 5 bases not matched to a gene. The CDR3 DNA follows: TGTGCCAGCAGTTACGACAGGGGGCAGAACGAGCAGTACTTC. This encodes CASSYDRGQNEQYF.

The J gene is TRBJ2-2, the V gene TRBV11-2, with 12 bases identical to TRBD2. The CDR3 is 18 amino acids. V gave up 1 base and J gave up 3 bases; unmatched junction bases: 6. The germline CDR1 and CDR2 sequences are SGHAT and FQNNGV. The CDR3 loop is CASSLARTSGGHTGELFF. The CDR3, as DNA: TGTGCCAGCAGCTTAGCGCGAACTAGCGGGGGGCACACCGGGGAGCTGTTTTTT. The full variable domain, completed using reference TRBV11-2 and TRBJ2-2, is EAGVAQSPRYKIIEKRQSVAFWCNPISGHATLYWYQQILGQGPKLLIQFQNNGVVDDSQLPKDRFSAERLKGVDSTLKIQPAKLEDSAVYLCASSLARTSGGHTGELFFGEGSRLTVL.